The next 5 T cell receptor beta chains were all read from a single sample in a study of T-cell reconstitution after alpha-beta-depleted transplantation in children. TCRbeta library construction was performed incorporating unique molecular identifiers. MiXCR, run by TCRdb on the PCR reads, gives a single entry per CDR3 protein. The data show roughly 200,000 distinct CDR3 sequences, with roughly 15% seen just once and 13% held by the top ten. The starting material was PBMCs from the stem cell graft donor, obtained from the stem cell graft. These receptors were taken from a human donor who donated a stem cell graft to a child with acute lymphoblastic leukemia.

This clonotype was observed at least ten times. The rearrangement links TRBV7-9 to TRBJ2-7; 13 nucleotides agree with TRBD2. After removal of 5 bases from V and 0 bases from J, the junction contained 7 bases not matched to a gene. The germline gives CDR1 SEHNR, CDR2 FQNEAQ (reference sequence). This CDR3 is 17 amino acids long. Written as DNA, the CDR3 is TGTGCCAGCAGCCCGAGGACTAGCGGGAGTATCTCCTACGAGCAGTACTTC. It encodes CASSPRTSGSISYEQYF.

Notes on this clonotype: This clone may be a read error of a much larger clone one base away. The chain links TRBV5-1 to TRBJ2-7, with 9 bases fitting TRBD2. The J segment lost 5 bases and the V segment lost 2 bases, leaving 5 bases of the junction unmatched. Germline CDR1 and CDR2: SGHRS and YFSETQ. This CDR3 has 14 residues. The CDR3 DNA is TGCGCCAGCAGCTTTAGCGGGAGCAGACACGAGCAGTACTTC. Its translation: CASSFSGSRHEQYF.

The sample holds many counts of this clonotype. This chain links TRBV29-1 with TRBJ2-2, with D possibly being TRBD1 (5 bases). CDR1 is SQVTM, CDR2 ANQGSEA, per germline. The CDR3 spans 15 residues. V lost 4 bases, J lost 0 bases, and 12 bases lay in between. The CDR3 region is CSVGGPHTNTGELFF. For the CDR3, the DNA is TGCAGCGTTGGGGGCCCCCACACGAACACCGGGGAGCTGTTTTTT.

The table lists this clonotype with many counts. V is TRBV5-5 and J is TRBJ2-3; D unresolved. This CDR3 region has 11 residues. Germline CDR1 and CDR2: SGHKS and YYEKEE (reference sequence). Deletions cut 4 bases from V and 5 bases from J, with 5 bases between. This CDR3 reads CASSLLDTQYF. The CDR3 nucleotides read TGTGCCAGCAGCCTCCTAGATACGCAGTATTTT.

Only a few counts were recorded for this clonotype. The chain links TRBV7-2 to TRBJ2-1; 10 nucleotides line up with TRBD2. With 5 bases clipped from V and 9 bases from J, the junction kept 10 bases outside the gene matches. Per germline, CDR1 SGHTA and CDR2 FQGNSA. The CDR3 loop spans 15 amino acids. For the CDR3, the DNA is TGTGCCAGCAGCGTATATTCTAGCGGGAGACCTGAGCAGTTCTTC. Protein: CASSVYSSGRPEQFF.